The rows below give T cell receptor beta chains drawn from one sample of a study of cytomegalovirus exposure and HLA in healthy donors. Using immunoSEQ multiplex PCR, the repertoire was profiled, and TCRdb retains in-frame clones only, with some absent. In all, the sample yields about 140,000 clones. The specimen sequenced was PBMCs. Receptors originate from a man aged 35 to 55 in good health and CMV-seronegative. CDR3s include the opening cysteine and the closing phenylalanine or tryptophan. The D gene is left open where the match is weak.

d_gene,j_gene,v_gene,CDR3nt,CDR3aa
.,TRBJ1-1,TRBV6-6,TGTGCCATAAACTTGGGGAGGAATGAAGCTTTCTTT,CAINLGRNEAFF
TRBD1,TRBJ1-5,TRBV5-5,TGTGCCAGCAGAGGGACAGGCAATCAGCCCCAGCATTTT,CASRGTGNQPQHF
.,TRBJ2-7,TRBV28,TGTGCCAGCAGCCTGACTAGTAACTACGAGCAGTACTTC,CASSLTSNYEQYF
TRBD1,TRBJ1-1,TRBV27,TGTGCCAGCAGTGGACAGGGGAACACTGAAGCTTTCTTT,CASSGQGNTEAFF
TRBD2,TRBJ2-7,TRBV19,TGTGCCAGTAGTCCCTACTTACGGGACTACGGAAACGAGCAGTACTTC,CASSPYLRDYGNEQYF
.,TRBJ1-2,TRBV27,TGTGCCAGCAAGGCCAGGTCACATGGCTACACCTTC,CASKARSHGYTF
TRBD2,TRBJ2-5,TRBV5-6,TGTGCCAGCAACTTTGGGCGGGGGGGAAACCAGTACTTC,CASNFGRGGNQYF
TRBD1,TRBJ2-7,TRBV5-1,TGCGCCAGCAGCCGAGCGGGACAGGGGGCTAGTGTTGTCTACGAGCAGTACTTC,CASSRAGQGASVVYEQYF
TRBD2,TRBJ2-1,TRBV7-2,TGTGCCAGCAGCTTAGCTTGGGGACTAGCGGGGGTAAATGAGCAGTTCTTC,CASSLAWGLAGVNEQFF
.,TRBJ1-2,TRBV29-1,TGCAGCGTAGCCGGCGACATCCATGGCTACACCTTC,CSVAGDIHGYTF
.,TRBJ2-7,TRBV28,TGTGCCAGCAGTCCTCATAGGGAGGTTGACGAGCAGTACTTC,CASSPHREVDEQYF
TRBD1,TRBJ1-1,TRBV6-1,TGTGCCAGCTTGACAGGGCTGAACACTGAAGCTTTCTTT,CASLTGLNTEAFF
TRBD1,TRBJ1-6,TRBV11-2,TGTGCCAGCAGCCCTTCGGGACAGGGGGCGCGTTATTATTCACCCCTCCACTTT,CASSPSGQGARYYSPLHF
.,TRBJ2-7,TRBV7-3,TGTGCCAGCAGCTTAGAAGTCGGGGAGCAGTACTTC,CASSLEVGEQYF
.,TRBJ2-1,TRBV5-1,TGCGCCAGCAGCGGCGGTTTCAGGGGGGTCTCCCGCTCCTACAATGAGCAGTTCTTC,CASSGGFRGVSRSYNEQFF
.,TRBJ2-3,TRBV7-6,TGTGCCAGCAGCCCAGCGTACTCAGATACGCAGTATTTT,CASSPAYSDTQYF
.,TRBJ1-5,TRBV5-6,TGTGCCAGCAGCTTAAGCCACGGTAGAAGTGATCGGCCCCAGCATTTT,CASSLSHGRSDRPQHF
.,TRBJ2-5,TRBV9,TGTGCCAGCAGCGTAGGTGACAGCCAAGAGACCCAGTACTTC,CASSVGDSQETQYF
TRBD1,TRBJ2-5,TRBV7-9,TGTGCCAGCAGCGGACCGGACAGGGGGGAGACCCAGTACTTC,CASSGPDRGETQYF
.,TRBJ1-2,TRBV5-3,TGTGCCAGAAGCACTGGAAGGGAGGGAGGCGGCTACACCTTC,CARSTGREGGGYTF
TRBD1,TRBJ1-1,TRBV18,TGTGCCAGCTCACAAGGGTGGGACAGGGGGAACACTGAAGCTTTCTTT,CASSQGWDRGNTEAFF
TRBD1,TRBJ2-1,TRBV19,TGTGCCAGTAGTATTCAGGGGGCTAGCTCCTACAATGAGCAGTTCTTC,CASSIQGASSYNEQFF
.,TRBJ1-5,TRBV7-6,TGTGCCAGCAGCTTAAATGCGGTTAGCAATCAGCCCCAGCATTTT,CASSLNAVSNQPQHF
.,TRBJ1-5,TRBV2,TGTGCCAGCAGTGGAGGCTTTCTGGGCAATCAGCCCCAGCATTTT,CASSGGFLGNQPQHF
TRBD2,TRBJ2-2,TRBV7-2,TGTGCCAGCAGCTTACTAGCGGGGGTCAGCGGGGAGCTGTTTTTT,CASSLLAGVSGELFF
.,TRBJ1-4,TRBV5-5,TGTGCCAGCAGCTTGGATTTTGACAGTTGGGAAAAACTGTTTTTT,CASSLDFDSWEKLFF
.,TRBJ1-6,TRBV28,TGTGCCAGCAGTCTCCTCGTAAATTCACCCCTCCACTTT,CASSLLVNSPLHF
.,TRBJ2-1,TRBV14,TGTGCCAGCAGCCCTGGTAGGGGAACGGAATACAATGAGCAGTTCTTC,CASSPGRGTEYNEQFF
TRBD1,TRBJ2-7,TRBV11-2,TGTGCCAGCAGCTTAGCGGCAGGGGGCTTCTACGAGCAGTACTTC,CASSLAAGGFYEQYF
TRBD1,TRBJ1-1,TRBV5-1,TGCGCCAGCAGCTGGGGACAGGGGCGAACTGAAGCTTTCTTT,CASSWGQGRTEAFF
.,TRBJ1-5,TRBV27,TGTGCCAGCAGTTTTGACAAATATCAGCCCCAGCATTTT,CASSFDKYQPQHF
.,TRBJ2-7,TRBV5-1,TGCGCCAGCAGCTTGGCCCAGGGGTCAGGCTACGAGCAGTACTTC,CASSLAQGSGYEQYF
.,TRBJ2-3,TRBV27,TGTGCCAGCAGTTTAATTTCCCTAGCACCGCAGTATTTT,CASSLISLAPQYF
.,TRBJ1-1,TRBV19,TGTGCCAGTAGTATAGATCACCAGGGTAGGGCTGAAGCTTTCTTT,CASSIDHQGRAEAFF
TRBD1,TRBJ1-2,TRBV2,TGTGCCAGTAGACAGGGGGGAGACTATGGCTACACCTTC,CASRQGGDYGYTF
TRBD2,TRBJ2-1,TRBV7-3,TGTGCCAGCAGCCAGACTAGCGGGGGGTGGAATGAGCAGTTCTTC,CASSQTSGGWNEQFF
.,TRBJ1-1,TRBV7-3,TGTGCCAGCAGTCTAGGGGGTATTGGGACTGAAGCTTTCTTT,CASSLGGIGTEAFF
.,TRBJ1-2,TRBV5-5,TGTGCCAGCAGTAGTGCAGGGGCCTATGGCTACACCTTC,CASSSAGAYGYTF
.,TRBJ1-1,TRBV6-5,TGTGCCAGCAGCCGGGGACAGAACACTGAAGCTTTCTTT,CASSRGQNTEAFF
.,TRBJ2-3,TRBV7-9,TGTGCCAGCAGCCCGGACTATCTAAGCACAGATACGCAGTATTTT,CASSPDYLSTDTQYF
.,TRBJ1-1,TRBV6-1,TGTGCCAGCAGTGACCTCCGACAGACCTTGAACACTGAAGCTTTCTTT,CASSDLRQTLNTEAFF
.,TRBJ2-1,TRBV7-9,TGTGCCAGCAGCTTAGTAGAACGCTCCTACAATGAGCAGTTCTTC,CASSLVERSYNEQFF
TRBD1,TRBJ1-1,TRBV19,TGTGCCAGTAGTATAGTTGGACAGGGAGGAGGTGAAGCTTTCTTT,CASSIVGQGGGEAFF
.,TRBJ2-7,TRBV4-2,TGTGCCAGCAGCCAAGATTCCATAACGGGCTCCTACGAGCAGTACTTC,CASSQDSITGSYEQYF
.,TRBJ2-5,TRBV9,TGTGCCAGCAGCGTGGCAGGGTTCCAAGAGACCCAGTACTTC,CASSVAGFQETQYF
.,TRBJ1-3,TRBV5-6,TGTGCCAGCAGCTTTCTTAACAGGGTTGGAAACACCATATATTTT,CASSFLNRVGNTIYF
.,TRBJ1-1,TRBV9,TGTGCCAGCAGCGACCGGGAGAACACTGAAGCTTTCTTT,CASSDRENTEAFF